A single sample is the source of the 5 T cell receptor beta chains below, sequenced in a study of blood T cell repertoires in COVID-19. Method: immunoSEQ multiplex PCR; TCRdb's copy keeps in-frame clones and lacks some. The sample has fewer than 250,000 clones; 65% to 90% are singletons. The sample taken for sequencing was PBMCs or T cells enriched from blood (not recorded which). The receptors come from a woman aged 50 to 60 with acute COVID-19.

V usage is TRBV2 and J usage is TRBJ2-3, with 14 bases that match TRBD2. The CDR3 is made up of 17 amino acids. CDR1 and CDR2 (germline): SNHLY, FYNNEI. Germline trimming cut 4 bases from V and 6 bases from J; bases unmatched to any gene: 9. CDR3 sequence (DNA): TGTGCCAGCAGTGCGAGGACTAGCGGGGGGATAGGGGATACGCAGTATTTT. Protein product: CASSARTSGGIGDTQYF. Based on the CDR3 plus reference TRBV2 and TRBJ2-3, the full variable domain is EPEVTQTPSHQVTQMGQEVILRCVPISNHLYFYWYRQILGQKVEFLVSFYNNEISEKSEIFDDQFSVERPDGSNFTLKIRSTKLEDSAMYFCASSARTSGGIGDTQYFGPGTRLTVL.

At least ten counts were recorded for this clone. The chain couples TRBV10-3 to TRBJ2-1, with D perhaps TRBD2 (5 bases). In germline, CDR1 is ENHRY, CDR2 SYGVKD. The CDR3 runs 16 residues. V was pared by 0 bases and J by 4 bases, with 13 bases between. The CDR3 here is CAISESGRVPYNEQFF. The CDR3, as DNA: TGTGCCATCAGTGAGTCGGGGAGAGTCCCGTACAATGAGCAGTTCTTC.

V usage is TRBV5-1 and J usage is TRBJ2-2; 11 nucleotides match TRBD1. Trimming removed 4 bases from V and 4 bases from J; junction bases left unmatched: 6. The CDR3 has 16 amino acids. CDR1 is SGHRS and CDR2 is YFSETQ in the germline V gene. CDR3 in DNA: TGCGCCAGCAGCGTTCCCGGGACAGGGGGCACCGGGGAGCTGTTTTTT. Translated: CASSVPGTGGTGELFF. The variable domain in full, with the rest retrieved from reference TRBV5-1 and TRBJ2-2, is KAGVTQTPRYLIKTRGQQVTLSCSPISGHRSVSWYQQTPGQGLQFLFEYFSETQRNKGNFPGRFSGRQFSNSRSEMNVSTLELGDSALYLCASSVPGTGGTGELFFGEGSRLTVL.

The chain recombines TRBV3-1 (or the pseudogene TRBV3-2) with TRBJ1-5, with D tentatively TRBD1 (5 bases). V lost 1 base to trimming and J lost 4 bases, with 11 bases between them. The CDR3 length is 15 residues. CDR1 is LGHDT and CDR2 is YNNKEL in the germline V gene (reference sequence). The CDR3 sequence: CASSQGYRRNQPQHF. In DNA form, the CDR3 reads TGTGCCAGCAGCCAAGGATACAGGAGAAATCAGCCCCAGCATTTT.

This clone was seen more than once but under ten times. The chain couples TRBV9 to TRBJ1-5; D is ambiguous. The germline gives CDR1 SGDLS, CDR2 YYNGEE. The CDR3 has 15 residues. Trimming removed 0 bases at V and 0 bases at J, with 7 bases between. The CDR3 DNA is TGTGCCAGCAGCGTAGGAGGTAATAGCAATCAGCCCCAGCATTTT. It is translated as CASSVGGNSNQPQHF.